These 30 T cell receptor beta chains were sequenced from one sample in a study of blood T cell repertoires in COVID-19. Sequencing used immunoSEQ multiplex PCR; TCRdb keeps in-frame clones, though not all of them. The sample lists more than 250,000 clones; nearly 90% were seen once. The specimen sequenced was PBMCs or T cells enriched from blood (not recorded which). The receptors were sampled from a woman aged 25 to 39 who had recovered from COVID-19.

This rearrangement joins TRBV6-5 to TRBJ2-1, with 10 bases fitting TRBD2. The CDR3 length is 13 residues. V trimming: 7 bases; J trimming: 13 bases; junction bases outside the gene matches: 10. The germline V gene has CDR1 MNHEY and CDR2 SVGAGI. The CDR3 nucleotides read TGTGCCAGCACCAGGGCTAGCGGGGGTTTCCAGTTCTTC. It encodes CASTRASGGFQFF.

This chain links TRBV9 with TRBJ1-5; TRBD1 matches at 7 bases. There are 14 residues in the CDR3. The germline V gene encodes CDR1 SGDLS and CDR2 YYNGEE. V lost 4 bases, J lost 3 bases, and 4 bases stayed unmatched. The CDR3: CASSQGTDNQPQHF. The CDR3 nucleotides read TGTGCCAGCAGCCAAGGGACAGACAATCAGCCCCAGCATTTT.

The chain is built from TRBV27 and TRBJ1-1; 8 positions match TRBD1. V gave up 7 bases and J gave up 4 bases; unmatched junction bases: 8. CDR3 length equals 14 residues. CDR1 is MNHEY and CDR2 is SMNVEV in the germline V gene (reference sequence). The CDR3 loop reads CASTSGGAGTEAFF. The CDR3 DNA sequence: TGTGCCAGCACCTCAGGGGGCGCAGGCACTGAAGCTTTCTTT.

CDR3 protein: CAWSAFSEEKLFF. The CDR3 DNA sequence: TGTGCCTGGAGCGCCTTCAGCGAGGAAAAACTGTTTTTT. J is TRBJ1-4 and V is TRBV30; D gene uncertain. This CDR3 comprises 13 residues. The germline CDR1 and CDR2 sequences are GTSNPN and SVGIG (reference sequence). Trimming took 3 bases from V and 8 from J, leaving 13 bases between them.

This clone was seen only once. The rearrangement joins TRBV25-1 to TRBJ2-7, with no clear D. The germline V and J ends were trimmed by 4 bases and 3 bases, with 13 bases remaining between them. The CDR3 totals 14 residues. Germline V gene data show CDR1 as MGHDK and CDR2 as SYGVNS. The CDR3 loop reads CASSAPGLVYEQYF. The CDR3 nucleotides read TGTGCCAGCAGTGCCCCAGGTTTGGTCTACGAGCAGTACTTC.

The chain employs TRBV2 and TRBJ1-5; TRBD1 might be the D (5 bases). V was trimmed by 3 bases and J by 11 bases, leaving 14 bases between them. The V gene's germline CDR1 is SNHLY and CDR2 FYNNEI. The CDR3 length is 13 residues. The CDR3 sequence is CASSEGRESAQHF. DNA for the CDR3: TGTGCCAGCAGTGAGGGCAGGGAATCAGCCCAGCATTTT.

J is TRBJ1-2 and V is TRBV10-3; a possible D gene is TRBD1 (5 bases). The CDR3 is 13 residues long. Deletions cut 2 bases from V and 5 bases from J, with 9 bases between. Per germline, CDR1 ENHRY and CDR2 SYGVKD. For the CDR3, the DNA is TGTGCCATCAGTGAGGGAGGGACTTATGGCTACACCTTC. It codes for CAISEGGTYGYTF.

The chain links TRBV10-3 to TRBJ1-4, with 7 bases lining up with TRBD1. With 10 bases clipped from V and 3 bases from J, the junction kept 5 bases outside the gene matches. Germline V gene sequence: CDR1 ENHRY, CDR2 SYGVKD. The CDR3 has 13 amino acids. The CDR3 loop reads CATAGTANEKLFF. DNA of the CDR3: TGTGCCACCGCGGGGACAGCTAATGAAAAACTGTTTTTT.

This clone was counted between two and nine times. The chain combines TRBV30 with TRBJ2-3, with a tentative D call TRBD2 (7 bases). The CDR3 is made up of 16 amino acids. The V gene lost 4 bases and the J gene lost 5 bases, with 22 bases spanning the gap. The V gene's germline CDR1 is GTSNPN and CDR2 SVGIG (reference sequence). The CDR3 sequence: CAWILGEWGGGDTQYF. In nucleotides, the CDR3 is TGTGCCTGGATCCTGGGGGAGTGGGGGGGCGGAGATACGCAGTATTTT.

The chain uses TRBV10-3 and TRBJ1-5; D might be TRBD1 (6 bases). This CDR3 is 15 amino acids long. The germline gives CDR1 ENHRY, CDR2 SYGVKD. Trimming removed 4 bases at V and 1 base at J, with 11 bases between. The CDR3 is CAISVRGLSNQPQHF. The CDR3 DNA reads TGTGCCATCAGTGTCAGGGGTTTGAGCAATCAGCCCCAGCATTTT.

This clone was detected a few times. This chain joins TRBV27 and TRBJ2-7; 7 bases are shared with TRBD1. J was trimmed by 3 bases and V by 4 bases; bases with no gene match: 3. The germline V gene has CDR1 MNHEY and CDR2 SMNVEV (reference sequence). CDR3 size: 13 residues. The CDR3 region has the DNA TGTGCCAGCAGTTCGGGACAGTTCTACGAGCAGTACTTC. Amino acids: CASSSGQFYEQYF.

The J gene is TRBJ1-4, the V gene TRBV13, with D unresolved. This CDR3 comprises 12 residues. CDR1 and CDR2 (germline): PRHDT, FYEKMQ (reference sequence). Trimming took off 5 bases at V and 10 bases at J, with 11 bases between the two ends. Here the CDR3 DNA reads TGTGCCAGCAGCCTAATACGCGGAAAACTGTTTTTT. It is translated as CASSLIRGKLFF.

The chain recombines TRBV30 with TRBJ2-2, with TRBD1 identical over 8 bases. Germline-derived CDR1 and CDR2 are GTSNPN and SVGIG (reference sequence). The CDR3 covers 13 residues. Trimming at V came to 3 bases and at J to 8 bases, leaving 5 bases not matched to a gene. The CDR3 nucleotides are TGTGCCTGGAGGCAAAACAGGGGGGGGGAGCTGTTTTTT. Translation gives CAWRQNRGGELFF.

This clone was recorded only once. V gene TRBV7-8 combines with J gene TRBJ1-1, with 9 bases aligning to TRBD1. Trimming at V came to 1 base and at J to 2 bases, leaving 5 bases not matched to a gene. Germline CDR1 and CDR2: SGHVS and FQNEAQ. The CDR3 contains 16 residues. For the CDR3, the DNA is TGTGCCAGCAGCTTAGTAGGGGGACAGGGTAACACTGAAGCTTTCTTT. As protein: CASSLVGGQGNTEAFF.

This clone was seen ten or more times. The gene calls are TRBV4-3 and TRBJ1-2, with D maybe TRBD1 (6 bases). The germline V gene has CDR1 LGHNA and CDR2 YSLEER. The V and J ends lost 1 base and 2 bases respectively, with 11 bases between them. The CDR3 consists of 15 residues. In DNA form, the CDR3 reads TGCGCCAGCAGCCAAGGAGGACAGCACAACTATGGCTACACCTTC. Its protein is CASSQGGQHNYGYTF.

This chain uses TRBV7-2 with TRBJ2-1; TRBD2 aligns across 9 bases. The CDR3 is made up of 15 amino acids. The germline CDR1 and CDR2 sequences are SGHTA and FQGNSA. The trim removed 1 base at V and 7 bases at J, leaving 5 bases unmatched. DNA for the CDR3: TGTGCCAGCAGCTTAGAAGCGCTAGCGGGGAATGAGCAGTTCTTC. Translated, it gives CASSLEALAGNEQFF.

The chain employs TRBV5-1 and TRBJ2-2; the D gene is possibly TRBD1 (5 bases). The V gene lost 0 bases and the J gene lost 1 base, with 10 bases spanning the gap. The CDR3 runs to 16 residues. From germline, CDR1 is SGHRS and CDR2 YFSETQ. Written as DNA, the CDR3 is TGCGCCAGCAGCTTGGAAGTCAGGGAGAACACCGGGGAGCTGTTTTTT. Amino acids: CASSLEVRENTGELFF.

The chain has TRBV10-1 and TRBJ2-7, with D possibly matching TRBD2 (5 bases). The CDR3 sequence is 15 residues long. Deletions cut 0 bases from V and 2 bases from J, with 11 bases between. Germline loops: CDR1 WNHNN, CDR2 SYGVQD (reference sequence). The CDR3, as DNA: TGCGCCAGCAGTGAGTCGGGTCCGCGGGCCTACGAGCAGTACTTC. This translates into CASSESGPRAYEQYF.

V is TRBV7-2 and J is TRBJ1-3; possibly TRBD1 for D (5 bases). The CDR3 spans 15 residues. Germline CDR1 and CDR2: SGHTA and FQGNSA. Between the trimmed V and J ends, which lost 3 bases and 0 bases, there was a span of 9 bases. DNA of the CDR3: TGTGCCAGCAGCTTGGCGGGACTCTCTGGAAACACCATATATTTT. Its translation is CASSLAGLSGNTIYF.

The chain employs TRBV9 and TRBJ1-4; 7 nucleotides agree with TRBD1. The CDR3 totals 14 residues. Germline values: CDR1 SGDLS, CDR2 YYNGEE. The ends lost 0 bases at V and 7 bases at J; junction bases unmatched: 3. CDR3 bases: TGTGCCAGCAGCGTAGGTAACAGGGGTGAAAAACTGTTTTTT. It encodes CASSVGNRGEKLFF.

As DNA, the CDR3 is TGTGCCAGCAGCCCTACTACGAACACTGAAGCTTTCTTT. The encoded protein is CASSPTTNTEAFF. This chain connects TRBV7-9 to TRBJ1-1; D unresolved. Trimming shortened V by 5 bases and J by 1 base, and 8 bases separated the two germline ends. Per germline, CDR1 SEHNR and CDR2 FQNEAQ (reference sequence). The CDR3 is made up of 13 amino acids.

The chain is built from TRBV5-4 and TRBJ1-1, with TRBD1 identical over 9 bases. CDR1 is SGHNT and CDR2 is YYREEE in the germline V gene (reference sequence). Trimming at V came to 5 bases and at J to 3 bases, leaving 2 bases not matched to a gene. The CDR3 has 13 amino acids. The CDR3 region is CASRRQGDTEAFF. CDR3 in DNA: TGTGCCAGCAGGCGACAGGGGGACACTGAAGCTTTCTTT.

The rearrangement links TRBV27 to TRBJ2-5; D gene ambiguous. Germline values: CDR1 MNHEY, CDR2 SMNVEV (reference sequence). V was pared by 6 bases and J by 7 bases, with 15 bases between. This CDR3 has 13 amino acids. The CDR3 spells CASRPRVVGTQYF. In DNA, the CDR3 is TGTGCCAGCAGACCCCGGGTGGTGGGGACCCAGTACTTC.

The V gene is TRBV28, the J gene TRBJ1-2; 9 nucleotides agree with TRBD1. V was pared by 5 bases and J by 5 bases, with 6 bases of the junction left unmatched. CDR3 length: 14 residues. CDR1 and CDR2 (germline): MDHEN, SYDVKM. The DNA for the CDR3 is TGTGCCAGCAGTCCCGGGACAGGGTCGTATGGCTACACCTTC. Protein: CASSPGTGSYGYTF.

In DNA form, the CDR3 reads TGTGCCAGCAGTGAATTCGGGGGGCGCATCACTGAAGCTTTCTTT. It encodes CASSEFGGRITEAFF. V is TRBV25-1 and J is TRBJ1-1; D perhaps matches TRBD1 (6 bases). The V gene lost 1 base and the J gene lost 4 bases, with 13 bases spanning the gap. Looked up from germline, CDR1 is MGHDK and CDR2 is SYGVNS. This CDR3 contains 15 residues. The full variable domain, its missing parts supplied by reference TRBV25-1 and TRBJ1-1, is EADIYQTPRYLVIGTGKKITLECSQTMGHDKMYWYQQDPGMELHLIHYSYGVNSTEKGDLSSESTVSRIRTEHFPLTLESARPSHTSQYLCASSEFGGRITEAFFGQGTRLTVV.

This clone was counted many times. DNA for the CDR3: TGTGCCAGCAGCCAAGTAATAGGGGATGGCTACACCTTC. Translating gives CASSQVIGDGYTF. The V gene is TRBV3-1 (or the pseudogene TRBV3-2), the J gene TRBJ1-2; D is perhaps TRBD1 (5 bases). V shed 1 base and J shed 6 bases, with 9 bases lying between them. Germline loops: CDR1 LGHDT, CDR2 YNNKEL (reference sequence). The CDR3 spans 13 residues.

The chain combines TRBV4-2 with TRBJ1-4; D perhaps matches TRBD1 (6 bases). The germline V and J ends were trimmed by 2 bases and 6 bases, with 13 bases remaining between them. The CDR3 runs to 15 residues. Per germline, CDR1 LGHNA and CDR2 YNFKEQ. CDR3 residues: CASSQSLTGDEKLFF. CDR3 sequence (DNA): TGTGCCAGCAGCCAATCTCTGACAGGAGATGAAAAACTGTTTTTT.

The chain couples TRBV18 to TRBJ1-1, with 8 bases that match TRBD1. This CDR3 contains 12 residues. V was pared by 2 bases and J by 12 bases, with 5 bases of the junction left unmatched. Looked up from germline, CDR1 is KGHSH and CDR2 is LQKENI. The DNA of the CDR3 is TGTGCCAGCTCACCAGGGACAGGATCGACTTTCTTT. Protein: CASSPGTGSTFF.

In its sample, this clone was seen a few times. Distinct nucleotide sequences in the sample also encode this CDR3. The chain combines TRBV5-6 with TRBJ2-7, with D hard to call. CDR3 size: 12 residues. Germline assignment: CDR1 SGHDT and CDR2 YYEEEE. V lost 0 bases, J lost 3 bases, and 4 bases lay in between. CDR3 amino acids: CASSLGGYEQYF. For the CDR3, the DNA is TGTGCCAGCAGCTTGGGAGGCTACGAGCAGTACTTC.

V is TRBV30 and J is TRBJ1-2, with 7 bases aligning to TRBD1. Germline-derived CDR1 and CDR2 are GTSNPN and SVGIG (reference sequence). With V trimmed by 2 bases and J by 7 bases, 4 bases remained unmatched. CDR3 size: 12 residues. This CDR3 is CAWSKGAGGYTF. The DNA for the CDR3 is TGTGCCTGGAGTAAGGGGGCGGGTGGCTACACCTTC.